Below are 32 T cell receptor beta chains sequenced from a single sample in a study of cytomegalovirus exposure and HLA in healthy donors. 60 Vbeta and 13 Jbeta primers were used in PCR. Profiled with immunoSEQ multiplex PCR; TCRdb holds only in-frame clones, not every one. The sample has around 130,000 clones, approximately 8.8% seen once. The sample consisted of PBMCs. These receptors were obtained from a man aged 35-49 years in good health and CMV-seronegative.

CDR3 amino acids: CASSVGSEGEAFF. The CDR3, as DNA: TGTGCCAGCAGCGTAGGGAGTGAGGGTGAAGCTTTCTTT. This chain uses TRBV9 with TRBJ1-1; unclear D gene. This CDR3 is built from 13 residues. The V end was cut by 0 bases, the J end by 7 bases, with 10 bases between. Germline V gene sequence: CDR1 SGDLS, CDR2 YYNGEE.

CDR3 amino acids: CASSMGTGGRYNEQFF. In DNA, the CDR3 is TGTGCCAGTAGTATGGGGACAGGGGGCAGGTACAATGAGCAGTTCTTC. The chain joins TRBV19 to TRBJ2-1; 12 bases line up with TRBD1. J gave up 4 bases and V 3 bases, and 4 bases lay outside the gene matches. The CDR3 totals 16 residues. Germline V gene data show CDR1 as LNHDA and CDR2 as SQIVND (reference sequence).

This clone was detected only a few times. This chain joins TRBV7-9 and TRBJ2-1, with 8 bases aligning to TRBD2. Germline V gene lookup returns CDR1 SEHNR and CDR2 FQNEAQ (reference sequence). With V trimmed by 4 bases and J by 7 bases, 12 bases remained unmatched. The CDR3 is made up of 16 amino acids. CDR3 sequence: CASSSDPGLVPNEQFF. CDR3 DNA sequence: TGTGCCAGCAGCTCCGACCCGGGACTAGTTCCGAATGAGCAGTTCTTC.

CDR3 sequence: CASSTPLGTSYSNQPQHF. The CDR3 coding sequence is TGTGCCAGTAGTACGCCCCTCGGGACAAGTTATAGCAATCAGCCCCAGCATTTT. The rearrangement uses TRBV19 and TRBJ1-5; D might be TRBD1 (6 bases). Germline assignment: CDR1 LNHDA and CDR2 SQIVND (reference sequence). CDR3 length: 18 amino acids. The V gene lost 4 bases and the J gene lost 0 bases, with 19 bases spanning the gap.

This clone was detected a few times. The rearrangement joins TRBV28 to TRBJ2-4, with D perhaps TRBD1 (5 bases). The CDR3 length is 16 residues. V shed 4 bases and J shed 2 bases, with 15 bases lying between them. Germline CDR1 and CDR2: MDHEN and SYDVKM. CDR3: CASSWGGVGPKNIQYF. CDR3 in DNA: TGTGCCAGCAGTTGGGGTGGGGTGGGGCCCAAAAACATTCAGTACTTC.

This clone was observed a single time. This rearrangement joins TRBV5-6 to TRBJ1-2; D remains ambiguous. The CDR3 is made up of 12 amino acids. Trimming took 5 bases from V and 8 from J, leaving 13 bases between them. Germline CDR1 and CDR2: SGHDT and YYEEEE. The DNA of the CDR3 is TGTGCCAGCAGTATCCGAGCCATGGGCTACACCTTC. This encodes CASSIRAMGYTF. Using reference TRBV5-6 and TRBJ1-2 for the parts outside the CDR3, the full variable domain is DAGVTQSPTHLIKTRGQQVTLRCSPKSGHDTVSWYQQALGQGPQFIFQYYEEEERQRGNFPDRFSGHQFPNYSSELNVNALLLGDSALYLCASSIRAMGYTFGSGTRLTVV.

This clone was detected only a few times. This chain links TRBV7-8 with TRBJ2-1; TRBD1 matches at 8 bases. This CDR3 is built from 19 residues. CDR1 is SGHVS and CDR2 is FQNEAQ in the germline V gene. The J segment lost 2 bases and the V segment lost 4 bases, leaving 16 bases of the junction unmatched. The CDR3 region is CASSSTVADRVSTYNEQFF. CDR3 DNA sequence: TGTGCCAGCAGCTCTACAGTAGCGGACAGGGTAAGCACCTACAATGAGCAGTTCTTC.

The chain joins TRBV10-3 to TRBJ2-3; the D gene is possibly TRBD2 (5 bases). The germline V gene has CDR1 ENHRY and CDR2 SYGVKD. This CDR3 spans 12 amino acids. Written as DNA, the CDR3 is TGTGCTTCTCGGGGTACCACAGATACGCAGTATTTT. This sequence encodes CASRGTTDTQYF.

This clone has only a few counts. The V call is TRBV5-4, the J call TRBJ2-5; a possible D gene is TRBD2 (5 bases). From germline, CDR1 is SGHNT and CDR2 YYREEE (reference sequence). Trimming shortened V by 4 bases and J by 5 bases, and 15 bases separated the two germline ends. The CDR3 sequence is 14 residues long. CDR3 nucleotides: TGTGCCAGCAGCCGGGCGGGCGGCGGGGAGACCCAGTACTTC. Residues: CASSRAGGGETQYF.

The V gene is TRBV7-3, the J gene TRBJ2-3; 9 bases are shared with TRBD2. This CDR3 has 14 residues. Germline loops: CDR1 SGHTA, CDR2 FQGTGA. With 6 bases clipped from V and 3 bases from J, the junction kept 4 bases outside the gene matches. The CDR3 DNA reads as TGTGCCAGCAGTCCAGCGGGGGGAACAGATACGCAGTATTTT. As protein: CASSPAGGTDTQYF.

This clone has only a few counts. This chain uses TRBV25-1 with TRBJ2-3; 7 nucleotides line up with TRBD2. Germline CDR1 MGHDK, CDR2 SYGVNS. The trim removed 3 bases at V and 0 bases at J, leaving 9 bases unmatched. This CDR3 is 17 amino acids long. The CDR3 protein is CASSDLTGTTSTDTQYF. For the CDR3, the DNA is TGTGCCAGCAGTGATCTCACCGGGACTACTAGCACAGATACGCAGTATTTT.

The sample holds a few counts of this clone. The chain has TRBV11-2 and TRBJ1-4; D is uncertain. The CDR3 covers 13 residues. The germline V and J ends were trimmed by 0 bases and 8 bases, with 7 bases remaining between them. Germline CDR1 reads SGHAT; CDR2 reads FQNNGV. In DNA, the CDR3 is TGTGCCAGCAGCTTAGATTCCGGGGAAAAACTGTTTTTT. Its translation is CASSLDSGEKLFF.

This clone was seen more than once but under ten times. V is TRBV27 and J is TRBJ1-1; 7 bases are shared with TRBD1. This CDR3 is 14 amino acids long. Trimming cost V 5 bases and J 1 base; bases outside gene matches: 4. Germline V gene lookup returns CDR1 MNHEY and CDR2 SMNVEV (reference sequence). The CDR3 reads CASSVTGANTEAFF. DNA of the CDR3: TGTGCCAGCAGTGTAACAGGGGCGAACACTGAAGCTTTCTTT.

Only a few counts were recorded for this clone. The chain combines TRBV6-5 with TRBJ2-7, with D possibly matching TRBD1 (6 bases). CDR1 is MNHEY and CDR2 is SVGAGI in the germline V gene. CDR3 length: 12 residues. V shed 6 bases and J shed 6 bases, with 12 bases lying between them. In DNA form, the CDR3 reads TGTGCCAGCAGGGGGACAACTTTCGAGCAGTACTTC. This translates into CASRGTTFEQYF.

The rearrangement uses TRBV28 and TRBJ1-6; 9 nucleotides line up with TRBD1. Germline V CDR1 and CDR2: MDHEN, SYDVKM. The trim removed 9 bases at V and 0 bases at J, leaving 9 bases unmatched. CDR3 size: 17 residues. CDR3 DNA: TGTGCCAGTTCGGGACAGGGAGCAATCTCCTATAATTCACCCCTCCACTTT. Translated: CASSGQGAISYNSPLHF. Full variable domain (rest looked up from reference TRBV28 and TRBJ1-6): DVKVTQSSRYLVKRTGEKVFLECVQDMDHENMFWYRQDPGLGLRLIYFSYDVKMKEKGDIPEGYSVSREKKERFSLILESASTNQTSMYLCASSGQGAISYNSPLHFGNGTRLTVT.

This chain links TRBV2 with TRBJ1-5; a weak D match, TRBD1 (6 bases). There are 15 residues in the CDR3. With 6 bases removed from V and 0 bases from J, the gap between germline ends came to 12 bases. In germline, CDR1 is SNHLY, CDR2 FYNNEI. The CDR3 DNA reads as TGTGCCAGCAGAGCGGACAGTTATAGCAATCAGCCCCAGCATTTT. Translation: CASRADSYSNQPQHF.

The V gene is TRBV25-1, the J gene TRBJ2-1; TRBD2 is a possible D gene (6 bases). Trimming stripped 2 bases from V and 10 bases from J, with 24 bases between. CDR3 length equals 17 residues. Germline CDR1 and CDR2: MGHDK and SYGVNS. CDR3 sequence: CASSELKGLPGGREQFF. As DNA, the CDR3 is TGTGCCAGCAGTGAACTAAAGGGACTGCCTGGGGGGAGGGAGCAGTTCTTC.

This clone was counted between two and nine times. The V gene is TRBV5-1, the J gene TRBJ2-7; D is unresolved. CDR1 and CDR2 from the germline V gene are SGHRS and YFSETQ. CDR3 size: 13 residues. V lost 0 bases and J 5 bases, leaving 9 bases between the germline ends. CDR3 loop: CASSLVPGNEQYF. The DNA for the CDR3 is TGCGCCAGCAGCTTGGTCCCAGGAAACGAGCAGTACTTC.

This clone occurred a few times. The CDR3 loop reads CASSFQAISGANVLTF. CDR3 nucleotides: TGTGCCAGTAGTTTCCAGGCTATCTCTGGGGCCAACGTCCTGACTTTC. The chain joins TRBV19 to TRBJ2-6; no clear D gene. Germline values: CDR1 LNHDA, CDR2 SQIVND (reference sequence). This CDR3 has 16 amino acids. Deletions cut 5 bases from V and 0 bases from J, with 11 bases between.

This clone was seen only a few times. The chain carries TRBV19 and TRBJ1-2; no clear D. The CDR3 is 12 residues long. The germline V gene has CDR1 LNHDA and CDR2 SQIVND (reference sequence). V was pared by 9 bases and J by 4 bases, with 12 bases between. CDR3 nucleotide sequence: TGTGCCAGCGACACCTTTGGCTATGGCTACACCTTC. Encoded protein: CASDTFGYGYTF.

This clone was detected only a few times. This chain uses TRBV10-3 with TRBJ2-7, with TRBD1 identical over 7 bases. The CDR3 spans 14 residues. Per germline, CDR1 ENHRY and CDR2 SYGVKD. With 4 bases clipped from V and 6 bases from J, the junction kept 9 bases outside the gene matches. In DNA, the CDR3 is TGTGCCATCAGTGGGGGGACAGTCGGTCTCGAGCAGTACTTC. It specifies CAISGGTVGLEQYF.

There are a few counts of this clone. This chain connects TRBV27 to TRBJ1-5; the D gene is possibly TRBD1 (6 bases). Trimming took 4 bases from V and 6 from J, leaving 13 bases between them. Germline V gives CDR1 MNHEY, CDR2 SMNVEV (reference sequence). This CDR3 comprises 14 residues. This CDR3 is CASSYDRRSQPQHF. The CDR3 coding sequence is TGTGCCAGCAGTTACGACAGGCGGAGTCAGCCCCAGCATTTT.

CDR3: CASSSQGIGNTIYF. As DNA, the CDR3 is TGTGCCAGCAGTTCACAGGGAATTGGAAACACCATATATTTT. The V call is TRBV28, the J call TRBJ1-3; tentatively, D is TRBD1 (6 bases). The V and J ends lost 4 bases and 3 bases respectively, with 10 bases between them. The length of the CDR3 is 14 residues. Germline CDR1 reads MDHEN; CDR2 reads SYDVKM.

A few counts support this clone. DNA of the CDR3: TGTGCCAGCAGCTTGTCTCCAGACATGAACACTGAAGCTTTCTTT. This sequence encodes CASSLSPDMNTEAFF. The chain employs TRBV5-4 and TRBJ1-1; no firm D call. The CDR3 has 15 residues. Germline V lookup: CDR1 SGHNT, CDR2 YYREEE (reference sequence). V was shortened by 1 base and J by 0 bases, with 10 bases between the two germline ends.

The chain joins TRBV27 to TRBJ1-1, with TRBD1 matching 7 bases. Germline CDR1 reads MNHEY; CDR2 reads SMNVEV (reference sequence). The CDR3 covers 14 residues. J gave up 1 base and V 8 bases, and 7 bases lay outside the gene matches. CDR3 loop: CASGYRGPNTEAFF. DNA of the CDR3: TGTGCCAGCGGATACAGGGGTCCGAACACTGAAGCTTTCTTT.

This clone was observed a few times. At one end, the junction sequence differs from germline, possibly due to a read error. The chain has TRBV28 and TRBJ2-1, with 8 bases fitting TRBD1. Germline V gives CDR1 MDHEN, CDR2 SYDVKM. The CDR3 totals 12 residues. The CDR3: CASRYIPGGEIF. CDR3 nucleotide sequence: TGTGCCAGCAGGTACATCCCAGGGGGCGAGATCTTC.

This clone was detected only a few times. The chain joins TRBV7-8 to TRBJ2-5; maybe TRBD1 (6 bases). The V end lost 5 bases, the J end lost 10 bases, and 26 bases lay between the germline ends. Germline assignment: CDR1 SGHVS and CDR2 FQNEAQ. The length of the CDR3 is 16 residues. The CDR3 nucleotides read TGTGCCAGCAGCCTACTCCGGGACATGGGACGATTAAGCCAGTACTTC. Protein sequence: CASSLLRDMGRLSQYF.

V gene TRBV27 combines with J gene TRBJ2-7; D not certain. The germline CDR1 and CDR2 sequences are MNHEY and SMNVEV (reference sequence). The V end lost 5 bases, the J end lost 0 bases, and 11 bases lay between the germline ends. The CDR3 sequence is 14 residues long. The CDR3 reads CASSNFDNSYEQYF. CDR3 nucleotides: TGTGCCAGCAGTAACTTCGACAACTCCTACGAGCAGTACTTC.

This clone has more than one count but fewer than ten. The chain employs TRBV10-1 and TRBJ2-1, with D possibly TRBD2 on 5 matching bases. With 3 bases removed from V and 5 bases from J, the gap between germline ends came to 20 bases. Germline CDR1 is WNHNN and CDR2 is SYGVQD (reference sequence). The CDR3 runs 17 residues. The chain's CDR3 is CASSDRAAAGLHNEQFF. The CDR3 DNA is TGCGCCAGCAGTGACCGTGCGGCCGCGGGTCTCCACAATGAGCAGTTCTTC.

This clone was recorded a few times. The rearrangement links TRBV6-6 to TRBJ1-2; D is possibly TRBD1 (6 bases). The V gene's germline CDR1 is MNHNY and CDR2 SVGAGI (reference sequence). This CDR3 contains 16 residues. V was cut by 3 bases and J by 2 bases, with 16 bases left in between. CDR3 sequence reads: CASSYRPTGKNYGYTF. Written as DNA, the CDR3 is TGTGCCAGCAGTTATCGGCCCACAGGGAAGAACTATGGCTACACCTTC.

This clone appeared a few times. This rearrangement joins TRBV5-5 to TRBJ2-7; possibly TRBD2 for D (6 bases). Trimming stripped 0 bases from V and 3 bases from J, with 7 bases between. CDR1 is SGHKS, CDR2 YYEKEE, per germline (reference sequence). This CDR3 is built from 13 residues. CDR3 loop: CASSLERVYEQYF. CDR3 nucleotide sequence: TGTGCCAGCAGCTTGGAGCGGGTCTACGAGCAGTACTTC. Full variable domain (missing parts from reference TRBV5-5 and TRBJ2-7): DAGVTQSPTHLIKTRGQQVTLRCSPISGHKSVSWYQQVLGQGPQFIFQYYEKEERGRGNFPDRFSARQFPNYSSELNVNALLLGDSALYLCASSLERVYEQYFGPGTRLTVT.

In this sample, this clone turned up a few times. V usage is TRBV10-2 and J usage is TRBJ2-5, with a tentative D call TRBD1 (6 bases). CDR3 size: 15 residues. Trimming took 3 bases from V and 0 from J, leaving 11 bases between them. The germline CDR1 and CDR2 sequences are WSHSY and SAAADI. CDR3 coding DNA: TGCGCCAGCAGTGACCCCGGGACAAACCAAGAGACCCAGTACTTC. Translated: CASSDPGTNQETQYF.